Below are 25 T cell receptor beta chains sequenced from a single sample in a study of T-cell reconstitution after alpha-beta-depleted transplantation in children. The library targeted TCRbeta and was prepared with unique molecular identifiers. TCRdb re-analysed the PCR reads in MiXCR, keeping a single row per CDR3 protein. The sample holds approximately 110,000 distinct CDR3 sequences, more than 20% seen once. The source was PBMCs, mostly from graft donor cells, collected 180 days after TCRalphabeta/CD19-depleted stem cell transplant. The source is a male patient under 10 years old who had a stem cell transplant for chronic granulomatous disease, so the T cells may come from the graft donor.

This clonotype has a count of ten or more. V gene TRBV7-2 combines with J gene TRBJ1-2; TRBD1 matches at 9 bases. With V trimmed by 1 base and J by 2 bases, 5 bases remained unmatched. Germline CDR1 and CDR2: SGHTA and FQGNSA. CDR3 length: 16 amino acids. This CDR3 is CASSLVGTGNNYGYTF. CDR3 nucleotide sequence: TGTGCCAGCAGCTTAGTAGGGACAGGGAACAACTATGGCTACACCTTC.

This clonotype was seen only a few times. The V call is TRBV7-2, the J call TRBJ2-1; D is possibly TRBD1 (5 bases). With 5 bases removed from V and 7 bases from J, the gap between germline ends came to 18 bases. The CDR3 sequence is 15 residues long. Germline assignment: CDR1 SGHTA and CDR2 FQGNSA. CDR3 sequence (DNA): TGTGCCAGCAGCCCGAGACAGAAAGGAAGGAATGAGCAGTTCTTC. Its protein is CASSPRQKGRNEQFF.

This clonotype was counted many times. The gene calls are TRBV5-1 and TRBJ2-1; D is undetermined. This CDR3 spans 15 amino acids. Trimming took 0 bases from V and 0 from J, leaving 7 bases between them. Germline CDR1 reads SGHRS; CDR2 reads YFSETQ. CDR3 coding DNA: TGCGCCAGCAGCTTGGAGTCTAGCTCCTACAATGAGCAGTTCTTC. Translating it yields CASSLESSSYNEQFF.

This clonotype was seen a few times. The J gene is TRBJ2-3, the V gene TRBV20-1; D remains unclear. The CDR3 has 14 amino acids. V lost 6 bases to trimming and J lost 2 bases, with 15 bases between them. The germline V gene has CDR1 DFQATT and CDR2 SNEGSKA (reference sequence). CDR3 loop: CSAKTALSTDTQYF. The CDR3 DNA is TGCAGTGCAAAAACGGCTCTATCCACAGATACGCAGTATTTT.

The chain uses TRBV29-1 and TRBJ2-7; 8 bases match TRBD1. Germline lookup yields CDR1 SQVTM and CDR2 ANQGSEA. This CDR3 is built from 13 residues. V trimming: 4 bases; J trimming: 1 base; junction bases outside the gene matches: 3. CDR3 in DNA: TGCAGCGTTGCCCGGACAGGGTCCTACGAGCAGTACTTC. This sequence encodes CSVARTGSYEQYF.

There are a few counts of this clonotype. This chain's CDR3 is CASSPQGLGDEQFF. The CDR3 DNA reads TGTGCCAGCAGCCCGCAGGGACTTGGCGATGAGCAGTTCTTC. The chain uses TRBV12-3 or TRBV12-4 and TRBJ2-1; D is possibly TRBD2 (6 bases). Trimming pared 6 bases from V and 8 bases from J, leaving 17 bases between. The CDR3 spans 14 residues.

The sample holds many counts of this clonotype. This chain uses TRBV4-3 with TRBJ2-1; TRBD2 might be the D (6 bases). The germline gives CDR1 LGHNA, CDR2 YSLEER. This CDR3 contains 15 residues. Trimming cost V 1 base and J 6 bases, with 13 bases left between them. CDR3 protein: CASSQARERSNEQFF. The CDR3 coding sequence is TGCGCCAGCAGCCAAGCCCGGGAGCGCTCCAATGAGCAGTTCTTC.

The chain carries TRBV7-7 and TRBJ2-5; 14 positions agree with TRBD2. The germline V gene has CDR1 SSHAT and CDR2 FNYEAQ (reference sequence). V trimming: 4 bases; J trimming: 5 bases; junction bases outside the gene matches: 9. The CDR3 covers 17 residues. The CDR3 loop is CASSSGTSGRISETQYF. The CDR3 nucleotides read TGTGCCAGCAGCTCCGGGACTAGCGGGAGAATAAGTGAGACCCAGTACTTC.

This clonotype has only a few counts. The chain has TRBV10-3 and TRBJ2-1, with 10 bases identical to TRBD1. CDR1 and CDR2 from the germline V gene are ENHRY and SYGVKD. J gave up 2 bases and V 10 bases, and 5 bases lay outside the gene matches. The CDR3 runs to 14 residues. This chain's CDR3 is CATGGQGAYNEQFF. DNA of the CDR3: TGTGCCACCGGAGGACAGGGGGCCTACAATGAGCAGTTCTTC.

This clonotype has more than one count but fewer than ten. The chain is built from TRBV7-6 and TRBJ2-1, with D unresolved. Between the trimmed V and J ends, which lost 5 bases and 6 bases, there was a span of 11 bases. Per the germline V gene, CDR1 is SGHVS and CDR2 is FNYEAQ. The CDR3 contains 13 residues. CDR3 bases: TGTGCCAGCAGCCTACGGCTCACCAATGAGCAGTTCTTC. Translated: CASSLRLTNEQFF.

The rearrangement joins TRBV12-5 to TRBJ2-7; 9 nucleotides line up with TRBD1. V gave up 8 bases and J gave up 0 bases; unmatched junction bases: 14. The germline gives CDR1 LGHNT, CDR2 FRNRAP. This CDR3 has 17 amino acids. Here the CDR3 DNA reads TGTGCTAGTAGCGGGCCCGGACAGGGGCAAGGCTCCTACGAGCAGTACTTC. Translation gives CASSGPGQGQGSYEQYF.

This clonotype was picked up many times. The chain employs TRBV29-1 and TRBJ2-1, with 7 bases fitting TRBD1. CDR1 is SQVTM, CDR2 ANQGSEA, per germline. The V gene end was trimmed by 3 bases and the J gene end by 2 bases; junction bases not matched to a gene: 7. This CDR3 comprises 15 residues. The CDR3 DNA is TGCAGCGTTGACGCCCACAGGGGCCCCTACAATGAGCAGTTCTTC. It is translated as CSVDAHRGPYNEQFF.

The chain couples TRBV15 to TRBJ2-5; D remains unclear. The CDR3 loop spans 14 amino acids. Germline CDR1 is LNHNV and CDR2 is YYDKDF (reference sequence). The V end lost 4 bases, the J end lost 5 bases, and 14 bases lay between the germline ends. The CDR3 region has the DNA TGTGCCACCAGCATAAAGAACGGGCGGGAGACCCAGTACTTC. Encoded protein: CATSIKNGRETQYF.

The chain is built from TRBV27 and TRBJ2-3, with no clear D. CDR3 length: 12 amino acids. CDR1 and CDR2 from the germline V gene are MNHEY and SMNVEV (reference sequence). The V gene lost 5 bases and the J gene lost 5 bases, with 8 bases spanning the gap. CDR3 nucleotide sequence: TGTGCCAGCAGTCCCATGGGAGATACGCAGTATTTT. Protein sequence: CASSPMGDTQYF.

About this clonotype: A much larger clone differs from this one at a single base, so this may be a read error. Here the CDR3 omits its conserved ending phenylalanine or tryptophan, so a read error is the likely source. The gene calls are TRBV2 and TRBJ2-1; tentatively, D is TRBD1 (6 bases). Per germline, CDR1 SNHLY and CDR2 FYNNEI. CDR3 size: 14 residues. Trimming cost V 4 bases and J 5 bases, with 12 bases left between them. As DNA, the CDR3 is TGTGCCAGCAGTGCACAGGGTGGAGACAATGAGCAGTTCTCC. Encoded protein: CASSAQGGDNEQFS.

This sequence joins TRBV20-1 and TRBJ2-3; 9 nucleotides agree with TRBD2. After removal of 6 bases from V and 4 bases from J, the junction contained 11 bases not matched to a gene. There are 15 residues in the CDR3. Germline lookup yields CDR1 DFQATT and CDR2 SNEGSKA (reference sequence). DNA for the CDR3: TGCAGTGCCCCGGGGGAGCGGGGGGCCCCAGATACGCAGTATTTT. This encodes CSAPGERGAPDTQYF.

The chain recombines TRBV29-1 with TRBJ1-1, with TRBD1 as a possible D gene (6 bases). Looked up from germline, CDR1 is SQVTM and CDR2 is ANQGSEA. CDR3 length: 13 amino acids. The V end was cut by 5 bases, the J end by 2 bases, with 12 bases between. CDR3 region: CSVPGTTNTEAFF. The CDR3 region has the DNA TGCAGCGTTCCCGGGACAACAAACACTGAAGCTTTCTTT. Complete variable domain (other parts from reference TRBV29-1 and TRBJ1-1): SAVISQKPSRDICQRGTSLTIQCQVDSQVTMMFWYRQQPGQSLTLIATANQGSEATYESGFVIDKFPISRPNLTFSTLTVSNMSPEDSSIYLCSVPGTTNTEAFFGQGTRLTVV.

This clonotype was observed a few times. V is TRBV5-1 and J is TRBJ2-1; 10 nucleotides line up with TRBD2. This CDR3 is built from 14 residues. After removal of 3 bases from V and 8 bases from J, the junction contained 5 bases not matched to a gene. Germline V gene data show CDR1 as SGHRS and CDR2 as YFSETQ. For the CDR3, the DNA is TGCGCCAGCAGCTGGGCTAGCGGGAGTGATGAGCAGTTCTTC. It encodes CASSWASGSDEQFF.

This clonotype was seen a handful of times. V gene TRBV7-2 combines with J gene TRBJ2-2, with 8 bases that match TRBD1. Per the germline V gene, CDR1 is SGHTA and CDR2 is FQGNSA. The CDR3 is made up of 14 amino acids. V was clipped by 6 bases and J by 6 bases; unmatched bases: 6. The CDR3 nucleotides are TGTGCCAGCAGGGACAGGGTCGCCGCCGGGGAGCTGTTTTTT. Its protein product is CASRDRVAAGELFF.

This clonotype has a handful of counts. This chain connects TRBV10-3 to TRBJ2-1; D remains ambiguous. Germline CDR1 ENHRY, CDR2 SYGVKD. This CDR3 has 14 residues. V was cut by 2 bases and J by 7 bases, with 12 bases left in between. The CDR3 here is CAISEALLGNEQFF. CDR3 nucleotides: TGTGCCATCAGTGAGGCCCTACTGGGAAATGAGCAGTTCTTC.

The CDR3 is CAISEIGGGYTF. As DNA, the CDR3 is TGTGCCATCAGTGAGATTGGAGGCGGCTACACCTTC. V is TRBV10-3 and J is TRBJ1-2; no reliable D call. The CDR3 loop spans 12 amino acids. With 2 bases removed from V and 8 bases from J, the gap between germline ends came to 9 bases. The germline gives CDR1 ENHRY, CDR2 SYGVKD.

The rearrangement links TRBV12-3 or TRBV12-4 to TRBJ1-1; D is ambiguous. The CDR3 contains 12 residues. V lost 5 bases and J lost 1, with 5 bases in between. For the CDR3, the DNA is TGTGCCAGCAGTCCCTGGAACACTGAAGCTTTCTTT. Translation: CASSPWNTEAFF.

V gene TRBV16 combines with J gene TRBJ1-1; no clear D. The V and J ends lost 2 bases and 5 bases respectively, with 12 bases between them. CDR1 and CDR2 (germline): KGHSY, FQNENV. This CDR3 spans 14 amino acids. The CDR3 DNA is TGTGCCAGCAGCCAACGAACAGATAGGACTGAAGCTTTCTTT. Encoded protein: CASSQRTDRTEAFF.

The V and J genes are TRBV12-3 or TRBV12-4 and TRBJ1-2, with a tentative D call TRBD1 (5 bases). Trimming took off 1 base at V and 4 bases at J, with 7 bases between the two ends. This CDR3 has 13 residues. CDR3 sequence (DNA): TGTGCCAGCAGTTTAGGGGGCAGCTATGGCTACACCTTC. It is translated as CASSLGGSYGYTF.

This chain uses TRBV7-6 with TRBJ2-7; D may be TRBD1 (6 bases). CDR3 size: 15 residues. Trimming left V 2 bases short and J 5 bases short, with 16 bases between. Per the germline V gene, CDR1 is SGHVS and CDR2 is FNYEAQ. The CDR3 DNA reads as TGTGCCAGCAGCTTAAGTTATTCGGACAGCAACGAGCAGTACTTC. It specifies CASSLSYSDSNEQYF.